The clone carrying this TCR beta chain has a single count. The antigen remains unidentified. A junction end diverges from the germline sequence, so it may reflect a read error. The data stem from a study of cytomegalovirus exposure and HLA in healthy donors. Study conclusions and caveats: Later on, an analysis tied roughly 17,000 TCR beta sequences to HLA alleles at 0.05 false discovery rate. A later analysis showed HLA-associated TCR beta chains outstripping equally common others in clonal expansion. Fewer N-insertions than the roughly 630-donor mean were reportedly shown by an Asian-associated ancestry cluster in a later analysis.

The PCR used 60 Vbeta and 13 Jbeta primers. Assay used: immunoSEQ multiplex PCR; TCRdb lists only in-frame clones, some missing. The table has approximately 84,000 clones, 70% to 85% seen once; the top ten hold 7.5% to 9.5%. The receptor was derived from a man aged 40-49 years in good health and CMV-seropositive. The sequenced material came from PBMCs.

The CDR3 sequence: CSSSSPGGASGRTDTQYF. DNA for the CDR3: TGTTCCAGCAGCTCCCCCGGAGGGGCTAGCGGGAGAACAGATACGCAGTATTTT. The rearrangement uses TRBV7-9 and TRBJ2-3; 10 positions match TRBD2. CDR3 length: 18 residues. Germline lookup yields CDR1 SEHNR and CDR2 FQNEAQ (reference sequence).